Reported below is one T cell receptor beta chain. Each diagnosis drew on symptoms, thyroxine, TRAb, thyroid ultrasound and orbital computed tomography findings. Trimming took off 4 bases at V and 6 bases at J, with 14 bases between the two ends. Germline assignment: CDR1 KGHDR and CDR2 SFDVKD. The CDR3 contains 15 residues. The data are from a study of T cells in Graves' hyperthyroidism and ophthalmopathy. Amplification of TCR beta CDR3 regions used RNA as the template. The HTBI primer set was used in a first-round RT-PCR of the TCR CDR3. TCRdb redid the calling of the multiplex PCR reads with MiXCR, one entry per CDR3 protein. The table has a few hundred thousand distinct CDR3 sequences, around 20% seen once.

The clonotype comes from a man between 18 and 29 years old with Graves' ophthalmopathy. The chain uses TRBV24-1 and TRBJ1-4; no clear D gene. Specimen: blood. CDR3: CATSDSEGGDEKLFF. The DNA of the CDR3 is TGTGCCACCAGTGACTCCGAGGGTGGGGATGAAAAACTGTTTTTT.